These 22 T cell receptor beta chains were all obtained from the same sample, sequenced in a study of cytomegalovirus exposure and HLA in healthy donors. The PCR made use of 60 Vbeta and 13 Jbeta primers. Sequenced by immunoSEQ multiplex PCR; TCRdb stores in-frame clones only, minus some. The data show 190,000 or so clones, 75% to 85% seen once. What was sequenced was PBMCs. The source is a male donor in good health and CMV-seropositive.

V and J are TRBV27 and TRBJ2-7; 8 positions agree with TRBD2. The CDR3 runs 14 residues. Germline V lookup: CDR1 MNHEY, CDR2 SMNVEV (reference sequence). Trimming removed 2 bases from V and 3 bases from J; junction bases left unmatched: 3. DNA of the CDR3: TGTGCCAGCAGTTTAACCCGGGAGGGCTACGAGCAGTACTTC. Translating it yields CASSLTREGYEQYF.

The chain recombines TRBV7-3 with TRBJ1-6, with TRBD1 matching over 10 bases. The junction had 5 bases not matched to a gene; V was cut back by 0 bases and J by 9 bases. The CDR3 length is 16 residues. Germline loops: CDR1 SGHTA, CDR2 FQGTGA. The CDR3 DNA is TGTGCCAGCAGCTTAACCGGGACAGGGGCTGGTTCACCCCTCCACTTT. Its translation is CASSLTGTGAGSPLHF.

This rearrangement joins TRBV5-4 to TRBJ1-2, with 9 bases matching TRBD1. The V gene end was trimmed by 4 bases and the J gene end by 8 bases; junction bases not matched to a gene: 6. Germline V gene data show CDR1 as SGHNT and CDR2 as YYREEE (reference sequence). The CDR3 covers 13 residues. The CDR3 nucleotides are TGTGCCAGCAGCCCGGGACAGGGTGGGGGCTACACCTTC. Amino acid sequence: CASSPGQGGGYTF.

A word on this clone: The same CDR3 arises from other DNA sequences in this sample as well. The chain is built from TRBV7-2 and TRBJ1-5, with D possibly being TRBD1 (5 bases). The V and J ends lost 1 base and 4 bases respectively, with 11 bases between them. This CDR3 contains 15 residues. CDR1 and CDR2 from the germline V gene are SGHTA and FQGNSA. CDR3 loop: CASSLEGLKNQPQHF. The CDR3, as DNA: TGTGCCAGCAGCTTAGAGGGGCTAAAAAATCAGCCCCAGCATTTT.

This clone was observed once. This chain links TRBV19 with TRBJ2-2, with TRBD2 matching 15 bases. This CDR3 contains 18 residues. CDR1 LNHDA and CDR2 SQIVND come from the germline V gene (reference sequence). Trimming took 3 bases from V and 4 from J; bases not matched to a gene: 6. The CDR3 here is CASSIPGLAGGGTGELFF. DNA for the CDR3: TGTGCCAGTAGTATCCCCGGACTAGCGGGAGGGGGCACCGGGGAGCTGTTTTTT.

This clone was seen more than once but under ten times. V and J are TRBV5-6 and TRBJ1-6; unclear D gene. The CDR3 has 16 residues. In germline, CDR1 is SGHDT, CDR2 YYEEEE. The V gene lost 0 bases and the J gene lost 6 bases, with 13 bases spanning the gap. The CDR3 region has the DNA TGTGCCAGCAGCTTGGTTCTTGCGGATATTAATTCACCCCTCCACTTT. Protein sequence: CASSLVLADINSPLHF. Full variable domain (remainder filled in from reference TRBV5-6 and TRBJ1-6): DAGVTQSPTHLIKTRGQQVTLRCSPKSGHDTVSWYQQALGQGPQFIFQYYEEEERQRGNFPDRFSGHQFPNYSSELNVNALLLGDSALYLCASSLVLADINSPLHFGNGTRLTVT.

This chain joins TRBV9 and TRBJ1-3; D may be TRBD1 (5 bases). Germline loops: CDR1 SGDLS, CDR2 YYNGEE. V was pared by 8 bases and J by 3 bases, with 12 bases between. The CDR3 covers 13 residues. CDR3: CARVRGYGNTIYF. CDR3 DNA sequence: TGTGCCAGGGTTAGGGGTTATGGAAACACCATATATTTT.

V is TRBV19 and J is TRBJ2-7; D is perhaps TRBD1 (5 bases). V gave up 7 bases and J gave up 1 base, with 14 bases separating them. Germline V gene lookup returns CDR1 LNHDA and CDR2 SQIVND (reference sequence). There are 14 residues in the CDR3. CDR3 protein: CASKAQGVSYEQYF. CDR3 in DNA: TGTGCCAGTAAGGCCCAGGGTGTGTCCTACGAGCAGTACTTC.

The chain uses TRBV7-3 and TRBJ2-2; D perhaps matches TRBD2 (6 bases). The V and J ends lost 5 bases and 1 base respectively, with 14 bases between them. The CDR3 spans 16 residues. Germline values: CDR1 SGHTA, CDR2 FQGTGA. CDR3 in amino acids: CASSPTGLLNTGELFF. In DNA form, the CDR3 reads TGTGCCAGCAGCCCTACGGGACTGCTGAACACCGGGGAGCTGTTTTTT.

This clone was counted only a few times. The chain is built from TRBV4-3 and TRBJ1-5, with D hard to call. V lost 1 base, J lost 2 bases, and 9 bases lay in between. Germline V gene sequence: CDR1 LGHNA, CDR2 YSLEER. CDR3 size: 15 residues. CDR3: CASSQVLGGNQPQHF. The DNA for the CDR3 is TGCGCCAGCAGCCAAGTCTTGGGCGGCAATCAGCCCCAGCATTTT.

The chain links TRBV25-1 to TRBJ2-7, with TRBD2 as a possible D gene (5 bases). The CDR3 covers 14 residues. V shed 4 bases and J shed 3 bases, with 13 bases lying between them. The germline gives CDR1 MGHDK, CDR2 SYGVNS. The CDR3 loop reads CASSADRTYYEQYF. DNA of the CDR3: TGTGCCAGCAGTGCCGACCGGACTTACTACGAGCAGTACTTC.

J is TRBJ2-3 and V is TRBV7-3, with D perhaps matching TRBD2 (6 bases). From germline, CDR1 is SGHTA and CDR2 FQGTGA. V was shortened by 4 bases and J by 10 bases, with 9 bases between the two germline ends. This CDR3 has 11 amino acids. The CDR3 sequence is CASSSGLAQYF. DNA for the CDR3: TGTGCCAGCAGCTCGGGACTTGCGCAGTATTTT. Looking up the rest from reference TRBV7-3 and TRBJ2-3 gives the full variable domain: GAGVSQTPSNKVTEKGKYVELRCDPISGHTALYWYRQSLGQGPEFLIYFQGTGAADDSGLPNDRFFAVRPEGSVSTLKIQRTERGDSAVYLCASSSGLAQYFGPGTRLTVL.

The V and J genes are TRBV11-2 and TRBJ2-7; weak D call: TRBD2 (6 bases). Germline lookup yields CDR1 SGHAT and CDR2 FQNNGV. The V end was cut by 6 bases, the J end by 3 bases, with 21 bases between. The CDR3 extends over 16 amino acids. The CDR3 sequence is CASSYTGRRMVYEQYF. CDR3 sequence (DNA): TGTGCCAGCAGTTACACCGGGAGAAGGATGGTCTACGAGCAGTACTTC.

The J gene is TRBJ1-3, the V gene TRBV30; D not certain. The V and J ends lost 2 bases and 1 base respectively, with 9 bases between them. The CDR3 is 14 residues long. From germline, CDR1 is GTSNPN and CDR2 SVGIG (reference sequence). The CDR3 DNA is TGTGCCTGGAGTCGCACGGGGTCTGGAAACACCATATATTTT. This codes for CAWSRTGSGNTIYF.

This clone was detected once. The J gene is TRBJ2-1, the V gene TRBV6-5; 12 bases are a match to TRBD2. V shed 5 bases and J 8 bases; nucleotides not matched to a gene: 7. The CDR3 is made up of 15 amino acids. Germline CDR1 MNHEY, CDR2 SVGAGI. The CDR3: CASSPTSGGGYEQFF. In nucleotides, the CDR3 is TGTGCCAGCAGTCCGACTAGCGGGGGAGGGTATGAGCAGTTCTTC.

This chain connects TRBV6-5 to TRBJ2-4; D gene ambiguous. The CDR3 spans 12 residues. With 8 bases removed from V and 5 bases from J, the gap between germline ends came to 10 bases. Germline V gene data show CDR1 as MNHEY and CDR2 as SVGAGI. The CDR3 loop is CASQNAENIQYF. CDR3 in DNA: TGTGCCAGCCAAAATGCGGAAAACATTCAGTACTTC.

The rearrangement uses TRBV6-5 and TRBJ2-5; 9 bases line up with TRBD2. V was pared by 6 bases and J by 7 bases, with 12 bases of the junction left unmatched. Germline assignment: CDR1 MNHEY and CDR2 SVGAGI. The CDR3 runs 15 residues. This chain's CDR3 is CASSPLRGGSRTQYF. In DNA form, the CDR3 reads TGTGCCAGCAGCCCACTGCGGGGGGGTTCCAGGACCCAGTACTTC.

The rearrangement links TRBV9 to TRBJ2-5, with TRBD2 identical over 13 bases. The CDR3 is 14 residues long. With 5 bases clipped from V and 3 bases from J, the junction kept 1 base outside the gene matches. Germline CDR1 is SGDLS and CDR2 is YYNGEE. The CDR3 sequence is CASRGLAGKETQYF. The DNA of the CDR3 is TGTGCCAGCAGGGGACTAGCGGGAAAAGAGACCCAGTACTTC.

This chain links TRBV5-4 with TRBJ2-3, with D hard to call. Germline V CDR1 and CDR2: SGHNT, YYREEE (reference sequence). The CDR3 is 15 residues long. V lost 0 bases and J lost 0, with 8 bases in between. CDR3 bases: TGTGCCAGCAGCTTGGGTGATACTAGCACAGATACGCAGTATTTT. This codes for CASSLGDTSTDTQYF.

CDR3 residues: CASSQGLGQGAGEQFF. CDR3 nucleotide sequence: TGCGCCAGCAGCCAAGGCTTGGGACAGGGGGCTGGTGAGCAGTTCTTC. J is TRBJ2-1 and V is TRBV4-1; TRBD1 matches at 12 bases. CDR3 length: 16 residues. CDR1 is MGHRA, CDR2 YSYEKL, per germline. Unmatched junction bases numbered 7, after V lost 1 base and J lost 9 bases.

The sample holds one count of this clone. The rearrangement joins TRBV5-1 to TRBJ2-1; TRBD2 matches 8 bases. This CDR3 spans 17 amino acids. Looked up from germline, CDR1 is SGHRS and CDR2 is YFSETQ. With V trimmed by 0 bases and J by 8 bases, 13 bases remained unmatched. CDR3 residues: CASSLAPLAGLAHEQFF. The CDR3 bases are TGCGCCAGCAGCTTGGCCCCGCTAGCGGGCCTCGCACATGAGCAGTTCTTC.

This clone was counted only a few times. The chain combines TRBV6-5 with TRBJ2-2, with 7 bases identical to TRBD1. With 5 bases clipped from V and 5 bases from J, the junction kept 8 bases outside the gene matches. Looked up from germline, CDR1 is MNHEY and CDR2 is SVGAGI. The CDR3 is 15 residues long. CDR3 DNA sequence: TGTGCCAGCAGTCCCCGACAGGGATGGACCGGGGAGCTGTTTTTT. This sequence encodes CASSPRQGWTGELFF.